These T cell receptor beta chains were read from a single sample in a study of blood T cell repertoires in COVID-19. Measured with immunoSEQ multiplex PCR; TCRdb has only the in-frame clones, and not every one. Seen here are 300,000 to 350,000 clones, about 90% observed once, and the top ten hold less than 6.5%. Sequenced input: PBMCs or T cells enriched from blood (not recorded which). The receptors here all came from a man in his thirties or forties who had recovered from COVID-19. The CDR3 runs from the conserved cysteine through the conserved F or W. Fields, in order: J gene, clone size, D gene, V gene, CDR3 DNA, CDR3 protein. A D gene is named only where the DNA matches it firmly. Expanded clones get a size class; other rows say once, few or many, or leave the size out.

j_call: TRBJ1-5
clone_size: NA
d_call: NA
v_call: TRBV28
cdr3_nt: TGTGCCAGCAGTTTTCCAGATAAAAGCAATCAGCCCCAGCATTTT
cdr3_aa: CASSFPDKSNQPQHF

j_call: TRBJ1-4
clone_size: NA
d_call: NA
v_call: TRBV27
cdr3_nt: TGTGCCAGCAGCGCCAGGGGTCGGTTTGAAAAACTGTTTTTT
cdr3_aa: CASSARGRFEKLFF

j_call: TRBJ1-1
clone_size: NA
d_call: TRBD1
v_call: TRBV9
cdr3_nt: TGTGCCAGCAGCGTAGCTGGGACAGGGGGCGCATTTAGGAACACTGAAGCTTTCTTT
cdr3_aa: CASSVAGTGGAFRNTEAFF

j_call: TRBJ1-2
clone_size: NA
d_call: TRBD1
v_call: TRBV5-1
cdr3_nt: TGCGCCAGCAGCTATAGACAGGGGGTCGTTGGCTATGGCTACACCTTC
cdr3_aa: CASSYRQGVVGYGYTF

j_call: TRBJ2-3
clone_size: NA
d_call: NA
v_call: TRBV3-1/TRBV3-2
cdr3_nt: TGTGCCAGCAGCCAAGTGTGGCGGGGACGCACAGATACGCAGTATTTT
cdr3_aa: CASSQVWRGRTDTQYF

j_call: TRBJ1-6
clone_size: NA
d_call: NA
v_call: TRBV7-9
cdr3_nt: TGTGCCAGCAGCTTAACAGCTAATTCACCCCTCCACTTT
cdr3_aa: CASSLTANSPLHF

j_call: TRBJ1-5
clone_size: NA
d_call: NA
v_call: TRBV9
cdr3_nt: TGTGCCAGCAGCGTAGGAGAGATTAGCAATCAGCCCCAGCATTTT
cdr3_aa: CASSVGEISNQPQHF

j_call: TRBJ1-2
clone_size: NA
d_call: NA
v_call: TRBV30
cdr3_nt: TGTGCCTGGGCTCGAGGTGGCTATGGCTACACCTTC
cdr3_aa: CAWARGGYGYTF

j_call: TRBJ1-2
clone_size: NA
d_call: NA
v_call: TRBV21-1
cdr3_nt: TGTGCCAGCAGCGGACAGCCCCGGCGGTATGGCTACACCTTC
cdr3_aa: CASSGQPRRYGYTF

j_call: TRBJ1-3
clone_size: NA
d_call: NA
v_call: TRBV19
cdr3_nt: TGTGCCAGTAAACCAGCGGGACACTCTGGAAACACCATATATTTT
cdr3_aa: CASKPAGHSGNTIYF

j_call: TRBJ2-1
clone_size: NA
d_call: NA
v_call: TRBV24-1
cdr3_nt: TGTGCCACCAAAGACTCTTTTTCTTCGGGCTACAATGAGCAGTTCTTC
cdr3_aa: CATKDSFSSGYNEQFF

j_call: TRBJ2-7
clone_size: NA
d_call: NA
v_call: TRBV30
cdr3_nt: TGTGCCTGGACACAGGGCTCCTACGAGCAGTACTTC
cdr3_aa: CAWTQGSYEQYF

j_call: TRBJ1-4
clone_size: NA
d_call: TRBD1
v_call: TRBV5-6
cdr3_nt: TGTGCCAGCAGCTTTGTGACAGGGGGCAGCGGGAAACTGTTTTTT
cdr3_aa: CASSFVTGGSGKLFF

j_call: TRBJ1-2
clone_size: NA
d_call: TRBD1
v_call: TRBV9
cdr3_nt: TGTGCCAGCAGCGTCGAGGGACAGGGTTACTATGGCTACACCTTC
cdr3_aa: CASSVEGQGYYGYTF

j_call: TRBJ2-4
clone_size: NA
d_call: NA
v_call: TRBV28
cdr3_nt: TGTGCCAGCAGTTTATGGCAGGGTTCCCTAGCCAAAAACATTCAGTACTTC
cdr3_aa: CASSLWQGSLAKNIQYF

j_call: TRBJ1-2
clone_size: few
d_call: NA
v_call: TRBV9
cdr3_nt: TGTGCCAGCAGCGTACAGGGTAACTATGGCTACACCTTC
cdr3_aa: CASSVQGNYGYTF

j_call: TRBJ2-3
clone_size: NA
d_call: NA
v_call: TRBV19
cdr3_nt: TGTGCCAGTAGTTTTGGACTAACCGGGGCAGATACGCAGTATTTT
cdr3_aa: CASSFGLTGADTQYF

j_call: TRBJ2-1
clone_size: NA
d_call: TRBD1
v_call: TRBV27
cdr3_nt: TGTGCCAGCAGTCCTTCGACAGGGATACTGTTCCATGAGCAGTTCTTC
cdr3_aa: CASSPSTGILFHEQFF

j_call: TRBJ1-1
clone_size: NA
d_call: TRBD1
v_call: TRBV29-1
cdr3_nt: TGCAGCGCTAGGACAGGGTCTATGAACACTGAAGCTTTCTTT
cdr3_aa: CSARTGSMNTEAFF

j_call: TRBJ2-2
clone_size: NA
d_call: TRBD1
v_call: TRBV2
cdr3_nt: TGTGCCAGCAGGGACAGGAGAAGCACCGGGGAGCTGTTTTTT
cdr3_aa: CASRDRRSTGELFF

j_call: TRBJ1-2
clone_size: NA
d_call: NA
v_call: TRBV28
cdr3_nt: TGTGCCAGCAGTTTGACCCGGGTCCCTTTGCTCTATGGCTACACCTTC
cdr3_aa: CASSLTRVPLLYGYTF

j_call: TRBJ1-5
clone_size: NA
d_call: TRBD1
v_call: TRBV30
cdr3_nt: TGTGCCTGGAGTGTACGCCCGACAGGGGGACTTAGCAATCAGCCCCAGCATTTT
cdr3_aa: CAWSVRPTGGLSNQPQHF

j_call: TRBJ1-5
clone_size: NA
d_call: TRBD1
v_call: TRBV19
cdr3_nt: TGTGCCAGTAGTATAGGGGGACAGACGAATCAGCCCCAGCATTTT
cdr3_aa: CASSIGGQTNQPQHF

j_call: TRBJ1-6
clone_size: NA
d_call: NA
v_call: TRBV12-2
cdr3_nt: TGTGCAAGTCGCCTCCCGCTACAGGGAGCAACTTCACCCCTCCACTTT
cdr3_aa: CASRLPLQGATSPLHF

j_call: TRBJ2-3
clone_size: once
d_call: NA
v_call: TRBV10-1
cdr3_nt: TGCGCCAGCAGTGAGTCTGCGGGGGCCAATACAGATACGCAGTATTTT
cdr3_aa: CASSESAGANTDTQYF

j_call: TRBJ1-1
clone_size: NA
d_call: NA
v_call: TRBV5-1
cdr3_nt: TGCGCCAGCAGCTTGGGTGGGGGCGATTGGAACACTGAAGCTTTCTTT
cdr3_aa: CASSLGGGDWNTEAFF

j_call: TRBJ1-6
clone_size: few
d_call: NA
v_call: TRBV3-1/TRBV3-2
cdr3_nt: TGTGCCAGCAGCCAAACAACCTTCGGGGAAAGTAATTCACCCCTCCACTTT
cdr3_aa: CASSQTTFGESNSPLHF

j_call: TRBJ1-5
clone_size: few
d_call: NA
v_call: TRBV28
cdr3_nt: TGTGCCAGCAACCCAGGACTTAACGGGGGCAATCAGCCCCAGCATTTT
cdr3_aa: CASNPGLNGGNQPQHF

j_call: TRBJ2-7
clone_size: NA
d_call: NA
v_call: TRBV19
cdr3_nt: TGTGCCAGTAGTTCCAGGACTAACTCCTACGAGCAGTACTTC
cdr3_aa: CASSSRTNSYEQYF

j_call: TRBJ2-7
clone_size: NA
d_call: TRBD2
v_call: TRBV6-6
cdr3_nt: TGTGCCAGCAGTTACTCTCGCGGGGAGGGTTACGAGCAGTACTTC
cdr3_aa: CASSYSRGEGYEQYF

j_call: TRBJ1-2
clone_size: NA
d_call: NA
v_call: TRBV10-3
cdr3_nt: TGTGCCAGCGGAGGGGTCCAGGGTGGCGGCTACACCTTC
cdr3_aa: CASGGVQGGGYTF

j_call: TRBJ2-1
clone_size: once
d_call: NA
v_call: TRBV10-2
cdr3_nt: TGCGCCAGCAGTGGGACCGGGACCTACAATGAGCAGTTCTTC
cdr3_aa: CASSGTGTYNEQFF

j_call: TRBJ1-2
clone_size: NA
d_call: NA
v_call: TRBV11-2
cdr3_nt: TGTGCCAGCAGCTCGGGCGGGGGTTGGGGCTACACCTTC
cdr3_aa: CASSSGGGWGYTF

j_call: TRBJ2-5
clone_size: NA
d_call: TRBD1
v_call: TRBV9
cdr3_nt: TGTGCCAGCAGCGTAGACGTGACAGGGGGGACGGAGACCCAGTACTTC
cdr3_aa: CASSVDVTGGTETQYF

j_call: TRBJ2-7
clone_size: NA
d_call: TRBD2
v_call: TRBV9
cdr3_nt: TGTGCCAGCAGCGTAGCTTCCGGACTAGCGGGGGCCCCCGAGCAGTACTTC
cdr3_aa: CASSVASGLAGAPEQYF

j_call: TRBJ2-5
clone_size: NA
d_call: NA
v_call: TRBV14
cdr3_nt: TGTGCCAGCAGCCACGGCGGTTGGGAGACCCAGTACTTC
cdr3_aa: CASSHGGWETQYF

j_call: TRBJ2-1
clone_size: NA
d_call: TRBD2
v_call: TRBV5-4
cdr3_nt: TGTGCCAGCAGCCAAGCGGGGGTCTCCTACAATGAGCAGTTCTTC
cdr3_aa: CASSQAGVSYNEQFF

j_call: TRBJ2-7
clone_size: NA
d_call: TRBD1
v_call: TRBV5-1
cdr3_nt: TGCGCCAGCAGCTTATCCGGGACAGACAACAACGAGCAGTACTTC
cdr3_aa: CASSLSGTDNNEQYF

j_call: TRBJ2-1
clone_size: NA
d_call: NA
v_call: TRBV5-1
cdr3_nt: TGCGCCAGCATGTCCGGGACTCCCTCCTACAATGAGCAGTTCTTC
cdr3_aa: CASMSGTPSYNEQFF

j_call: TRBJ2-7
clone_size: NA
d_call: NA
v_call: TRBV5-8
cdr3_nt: TGTGCCAGCAGCTTGGTGTTTACTTCTTACGAGCAGTACTTC
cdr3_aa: CASSLVFTSYEQYF

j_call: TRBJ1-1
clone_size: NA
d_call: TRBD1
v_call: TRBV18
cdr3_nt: TGTGCCAGCTCACCACAACAGGGGGCGAATACTGAAGCTTTCTTT
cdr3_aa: CASSPQQGANTEAFF

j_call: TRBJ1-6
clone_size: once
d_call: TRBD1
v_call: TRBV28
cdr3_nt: TGTGCCAGCAGCCCGGGGGGACAGGACCGTAATTCACCCCTCCACTTT
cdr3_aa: CASSPGGQDRNSPLHF

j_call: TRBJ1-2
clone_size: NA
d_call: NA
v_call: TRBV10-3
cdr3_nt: TGTGCCATCAGTGAGTCCCGGACAGTGAATGAAGGTGGCTACACCTTC
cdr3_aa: CAISESRTVNEGGYTF

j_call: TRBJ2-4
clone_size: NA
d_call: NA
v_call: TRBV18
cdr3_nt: TGTGCCAGCCCCAGCCCCGGGGAAAACATTCAGTACTTC
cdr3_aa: CASPSPGENIQYF

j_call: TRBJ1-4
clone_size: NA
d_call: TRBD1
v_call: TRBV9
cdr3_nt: TGTGCCAGCAGCCCGTGGACAGGGCCTAATGAAAAACTGTTTTTT
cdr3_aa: CASSPWTGPNEKLFF

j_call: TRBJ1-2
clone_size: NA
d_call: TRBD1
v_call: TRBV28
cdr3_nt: TGTGCCAGCACCCCGGACAGGGGGGCGGGTATTAACTATGGCTACACCTTC
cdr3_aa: CASTPDRGAGINYGYTF

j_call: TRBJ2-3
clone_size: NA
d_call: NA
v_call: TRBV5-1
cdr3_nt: TGCGCCAGCAGCCAAGGAGGGCCCACAGATACGCAGTATTTT
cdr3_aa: CASSQGGPTDTQYF

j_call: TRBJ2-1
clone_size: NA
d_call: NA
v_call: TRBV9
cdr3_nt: TGTGCCAGCAGCCTCCGGGACAACTACAATGAGCAGTTCTTC
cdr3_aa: CASSLRDNYNEQFF

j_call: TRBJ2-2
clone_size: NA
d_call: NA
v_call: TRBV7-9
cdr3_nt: TGTGCCAGCAGCTCGACAGGGAACACCGGGGAGCTGTTTTTT
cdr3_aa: CASSSTGNTGELFF

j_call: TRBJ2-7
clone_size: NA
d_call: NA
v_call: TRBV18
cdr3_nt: TGTGCCAGCTCCCAGAGCCAGGCCTACGAGCAGTACTTC
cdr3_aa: CASSQSQAYEQYF

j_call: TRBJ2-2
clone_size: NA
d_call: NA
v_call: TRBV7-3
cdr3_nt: TGTGCCAGCAGCCCTAGTTCGGCGGCCGGGGAGCTGTTTTTT
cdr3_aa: CASSPSSAAGELFF

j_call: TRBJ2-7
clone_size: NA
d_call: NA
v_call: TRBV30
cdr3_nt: TGTGCCTGGAGGTCACAGGGTTCTTACGAGCAGTACTTC
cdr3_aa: CAWRSQGSYEQYF

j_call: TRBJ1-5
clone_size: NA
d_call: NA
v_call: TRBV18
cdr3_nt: TGTGCCAGCTCACCACAGGGGACTGAGAATCAGCCCCAGCATTTT
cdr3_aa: CASSPQGTENQPQHF